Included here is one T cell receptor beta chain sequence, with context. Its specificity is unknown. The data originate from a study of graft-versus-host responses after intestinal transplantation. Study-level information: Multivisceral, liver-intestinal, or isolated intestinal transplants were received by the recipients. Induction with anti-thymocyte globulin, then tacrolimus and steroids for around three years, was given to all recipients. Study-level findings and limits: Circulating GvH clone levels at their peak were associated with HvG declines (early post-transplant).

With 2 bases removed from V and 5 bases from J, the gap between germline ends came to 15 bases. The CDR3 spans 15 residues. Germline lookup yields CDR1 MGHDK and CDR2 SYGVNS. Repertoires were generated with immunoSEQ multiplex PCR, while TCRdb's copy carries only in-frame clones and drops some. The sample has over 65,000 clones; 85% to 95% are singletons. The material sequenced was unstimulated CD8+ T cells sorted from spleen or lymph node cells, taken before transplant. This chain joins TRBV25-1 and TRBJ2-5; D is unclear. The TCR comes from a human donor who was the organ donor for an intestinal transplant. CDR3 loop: CASSEINSLFETQYF. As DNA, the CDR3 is TGTGCCAGCAGTGAAATTAACAGCCTCTTCGAGACCCAGTACTTC.